A single sample gave rise to the 6 T cell receptor beta chains below, sequenced in a study of blood T cell repertoires in COVID-19. The repertoire was sequenced with immunoSEQ multiplex PCR; TCRdb's copy has only in-frame clones and lacks some. This repertoire shows about 110,000 clones, less than 75% found once; its top ten account for 1.5% to 2%. The sequencing input was peripheral blood. These receptors originate from a woman aged 40 to 55 with acute or convalescent COVID-19.

This clone was found a few times. The chain joins TRBV30 to TRBJ2-5, with D perhaps matching TRBD1 (6 bases). V was trimmed by 0 bases and J by 4 bases, leaving 9 bases between them. The CDR3 runs 13 residues. Germline V lookup: CDR1 GTSNPN, CDR2 SVGIG (reference sequence). CDR3 DNA: TGTGCCTGGAGTGTACTGGGGGCAGAGACCCAGTACTTC. Protein: CAWSVLGAETQYF. Based on the CDR3 plus reference TRBV30 and TRBJ2-5, the full variable domain is SQTIHQWPATLVQPVGSPLSLECTVEGTSNPNLYWYRQAAGRGLQLLFYSVGIGQISSEVPQNLSASRPQDRQFILSSKKLLLSDSGFYLCAWSVLGAETQYFGPGTRLLVL.

This clone was seen only a few times. The chain couples TRBV25-1 to TRBJ2-2; possible D gene TRBD1, 6 bases. This CDR3 has 14 amino acids. CDR1 and CDR2 (germline): MGHDK, SYGVNS. V lost 4 bases, J lost 3 bases, and 9 bases lay in between. The CDR3 loop is CASSVQGDTGELFF. The CDR3, as DNA: TGTGCCAGCAGTGTACAGGGTGACACCGGGGAGCTGTTTTTT.

The chain combines TRBV6-5 with TRBJ1-1, with a possible D match to TRBD1 (5 bases). Trimming pared 6 bases from V and 2 bases from J, leaving 16 bases between. This CDR3 is built from 15 residues. The V gene's germline CDR1 is MNHEY and CDR2 SVGAGI. This CDR3 reads CASRILGDSNTEAFF. CDR3 DNA sequence: TGTGCCAGCAGAATCCTAGGCGACAGCAACACTGAAGCTTTCTTT.

The chain joins TRBV12-3 or TRBV12-4 to TRBJ2-4; TRBD1 matches at 7 bases. The CDR3 extends over 12 amino acids. The V segment lost 8 bases and the J segment 8 bases; nucleotides outside the gene matches: 6. CDR3 region: CASAKGQDIQYF. In DNA, the CDR3 is TGTGCCAGCGCGAAAGGACAGGACATTCAGTACTTC.

This chain uses TRBV6-5 with TRBJ2-1, with 10 bases identical to TRBD1. The V gene's germline CDR1 is MNHEY and CDR2 SVGAGI. The CDR3 contains 14 residues. The V segment lost 8 bases and the J segment 12 bases; nucleotides outside the gene matches: 13. The CDR3 here is CASGRDRGILGQFF. In DNA, the CDR3 is TGTGCCAGCGGTCGGGACAGGGGAATTCTGGGGCAGTTCTTC.

This clone was detected ten times or more. The V and J genes are TRBV11-2 and TRBJ2-7; TRBD1 might be the D (5 bases). The CDR3 has 13 residues. Germline V gene sequence: CDR1 SGHAT, CDR2 FQNNGV. V lost 0 bases and J lost 6, with 9 bases in between. The CDR3 DNA reads as TGTGCCAGCAGCTTAGAACATAGGGGCGAGCAGTACTTC. The encoded protein is CASSLEHRGEQYF. Complete variable domain (other parts from reference TRBV11-2 and TRBJ2-7): EAGVAQSPRYKIIEKRQSVAFWCNPISGHATLYWYQQILGQGPKLLIQFQNNGVVDDSQLPKDRFSAERLKGVDSTLKIQPAKLEDSAVYLCASSLEHRGEQYFGPGTRLTVT.